The clone carrying this T cell receptor beta chain was seen more than once but under ten times. Its target is not known. The sample originates from a study of beta chain features in type 1 diabetes. Whole-study results and caveats: TCRB CDR3 length was moderately but significantly reduced in all four CD4+ subsets of Type 1 diabetes patients. In these data, an HLA type influence on TCRB rearrangement remained unresolved.

The germline V and J ends were trimmed by 5 bases and 3 bases, with 20 bases remaining between them. CDR1 SGHVS and CDR2 FQNEAQ come from the germline V gene. The CDR3 consists of 17 residues. TCRB transcripts that were expressed got sequenced, as all of the isolated RNA had been reverse transcribed. It was found that naive, central memory and regulatory T cell samples averaged about 4 million reads. Sequencing used immunoSEQ multiplex PCR; TCRdb keeps in-frame clones, though not all of them. In the table there are about 240,000 clones, around a quarter of which are singletons. Sequences were obtained from central memory CD4+ T cells from blood. This TCR derives from a man aged 25 to 40 in good health. The J gene is TRBJ2-1, the V gene TRBV7-8; D is possibly TRBD1 or TRBD2 (5 bases each). CDR3 loop: CASSRDGGPGDYNEQFF. DNA of the CDR3: TGTGCCAGCAGCCGGGACGGAGGTCCAGGCGACTACAATGAGCAGTTCTTC.